The 5 T cell receptor beta chains given below trace back to one sample, sequenced in a study of technical replicates of blood from four donors. Profiling relied on immunoSEQ multiplex PCR, and the TCRdb table lists in-frame clones only, not all of them. The table lists fewer than 100,000 clones, just over 90% of them singletons. The sample taken for sequencing was T cells isolated from PBMCs. The receptors were gathered from a human donor in good health.

This rearrangement joins TRBV19 to TRBJ1-1, with TRBD1 matching 9 bases. V dropped 5 bases and J dropped 0; count of bases not matched to a gene: 4. The CDR3 is 15 amino acids. From germline, CDR1 is LNHDA and CDR2 SQIVND (reference sequence). Written as DNA, the CDR3 is TGTGCCAGTAGTTTAAGGACAGGGGTGAACACTGAAGCTTTCTTT. It encodes CASSLRTGVNTEAFF.

This chain links TRBV18 with TRBJ2-4; weak D call: TRBD1 (5 bases). V lost 6 bases to trimming and J lost 0 bases, with 15 bases between them. The V gene's germline CDR1 is KGHSH and CDR2 LQKENI. The CDR3 sequence is 16 residues long. The CDR3 is CASSQFDSLAKNIQYF. In DNA, the CDR3 is TGTGCCAGCTCCCAGTTCGACAGCCTAGCCAAAAACATTCAGTACTTC.

The gene calls are TRBV4-1 and TRBJ2-5; TRBD2 matches at 9 bases. The CDR3 is 16 amino acids. Germline loops: CDR1 MGHRA, CDR2 YSYEKL. After removal of 2 bases from V and 5 bases from J, the junction contained 9 bases not matched to a gene. CDR3: CASSQPVAGEMETQYF. The CDR3, as DNA: TGCGCCAGCAGCCAACCTGTAGCGGGGGAAATGGAGACCCAGTACTTC.

V usage is TRBV7-9 and J usage is TRBJ2-5, with TRBD1 as a possible D gene (6 bases). Deletions cut 5 bases from V and 2 bases from J, with 12 bases between. CDR1 is SEHNR, CDR2 FQNEAQ, per germline (reference sequence). The CDR3 length is 14 residues. The CDR3 protein is CASSNDRYQETQYF. DNA for the CDR3: TGTGCCAGCAGCAACGACAGGTATCAAGAGACCCAGTACTTC.

The CDR3 DNA sequence: TGTGCCAGCAGCTTAGCCGGGTCTGCATCCTACGAGCAGTACTTC. This codes for CASSLAGSASYEQYF. The chain carries TRBV7-6 and TRBJ2-7, with D unclear. From germline, CDR1 is SGHVS and CDR2 FNYEAQ. This CDR3 has 15 amino acids. V was shortened by 0 bases and J by 1 base, with 10 bases between the two germline ends.